This T cell receptor beta chain was recovered during a study of cytomegalovirus exposure and HLA in healthy donors. Vbeta (60) and Jbeta (13) primers were used in the PCR. Sequencing used immunoSEQ multiplex PCR; TCRdb keeps in-frame clones, though not all of them. The data contain 150,000 to 200,000 clones, around 75% of them singletons. Trimming stripped 5 bases from V and 2 bases from J, with 7 bases between. The CDR3 covers 12 residues. CDR1 is SEHNR, CDR2 FQNEAQ, per germline (reference sequence). This clone came up once. Its antigen is not known. General observations from the study: A list of 164 TCR beta chains associated with cytomegalovirus was given.

Sequenced: PBMCs. The receptor was derived from a woman aged 50 to 60 in good health and CMV-seronegative. The chain couples TRBV7-9 to TRBJ2-7; D call uncertain. In DNA form, the CDR3 reads TGTGCCAGCAGCCCTAACCCCTACGAGCAGTACTTC. It yields the protein CASSPNPYEQYF.